This paragraph reports one T cell receptor beta chain. The data originate from a study of T cell changes during pregnancy in multiple sclerosis. Clones were sequenced by immunoSEQ multiplex PCR, and TCRdb holds only the in-frame ones, with some missing. The repertoire holds about 40,000 clones, with approximately 90% as singletons. Germline loops: CDR1 MDHEN, CDR2 SYDVKM. V shed 2 bases and J 4 bases; nucleotides not matched to a gene: 1. The CDR3 totals 14 residues. Material: CD4+ T cells from peripheral blood mononuclear cells, obtained before pregnancy. The chain recombines TRBV28 with TRBJ2-3; TRBD2 matches at 9 bases. The receptor comes from a female donor with multiple sclerosis, enrolled in a pregnancy study. The CDR3 reads CASSLAGGPDTQYF. CDR3 DNA: TGTGCCAGCAGTTTAGCGGGGGGGCCAGATACGCAGTATTTT.